This TCR beta chain appears in the sequencing data of a study of T-cell reconstitution after alpha-beta-depleted transplantation in children (dated by TCRdb to the mid-2010s). Describing the broader study: Using TCR repertoire profiling, the study quantitatively followed how T-cell immune reconstitution unfolded in children after TCRalphabeta/CD19-depleted allogeneic hematopoietic cell transplantation.

Preparation of the library involved PCR. The reads were generated on an Illumina HiSeq 2500. Molecular barcoding was employed in the preparation of TCR libraries, with unique molecular identifiers being used to normalize TCRbeta repertoire quantification. The public reads were reprocessed in TCRdb via fastp at Q25 and MiXCR, keeping in-frame beta chains. Each CDR3 protein gets just one entry, which takes the most common genes and DNA from the rows behind it. The sample yields about 610,000 distinct CDR3 sequences; 10% to 13% were counted once. In total, the top ten clones hold about 4% of the sample. Note on this clonotype: Which antigen it targets is not known. Base-call qualities are not available, and no considerably larger clone is one nucleotide away.

The TCR was taken from a human donor who donated a stem cell graft to a child with acute myeloid leukemia. The sequenced sample was PBMCs from the stem cell graft donor, obtained from the stem cell graft.

Read as DNA, the sequence is TGCAGTGCTAGGGCCTTGCGGGGGACCTACGAGCAGTACTTC. Protein translation: CSARALRGTYEQYF. This receptor chain uses TRBV20-1 and TRBJ2-7, with 7 bases in between that match TRBD2. Based on the germline V gene (reference sequence), the CDR1 and CDR2 sequences are DFQATT and SNEGSKA. Its CDR3 holds 14 amino acids, cysteine through phenylalanine. Just the 42-base CDR3 DNA is kept, in frame starting at base 1. Compared with germline, V lacks 3 bases and J lacks 2 bases; bases without a gene match: 7.